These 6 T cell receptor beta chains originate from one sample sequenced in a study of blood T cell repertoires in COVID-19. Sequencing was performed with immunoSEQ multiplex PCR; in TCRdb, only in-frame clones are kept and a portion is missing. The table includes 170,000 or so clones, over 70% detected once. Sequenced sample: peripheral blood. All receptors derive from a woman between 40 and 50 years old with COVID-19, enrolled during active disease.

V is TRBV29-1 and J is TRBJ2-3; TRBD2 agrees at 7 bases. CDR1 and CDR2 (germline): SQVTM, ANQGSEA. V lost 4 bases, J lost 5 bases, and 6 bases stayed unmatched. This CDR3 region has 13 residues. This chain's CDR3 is CSVVGLEVDTQYF. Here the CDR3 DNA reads TGCAGCGTTGTAGGACTAGAGGTAGATACGCAGTATTTT.

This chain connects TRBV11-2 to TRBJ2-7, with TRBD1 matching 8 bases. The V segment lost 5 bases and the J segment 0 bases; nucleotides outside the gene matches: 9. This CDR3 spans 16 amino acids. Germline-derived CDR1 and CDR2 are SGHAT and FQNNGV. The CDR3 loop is CASSLRTGLSSYEQYF. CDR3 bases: TGTGCCAGCAGCCTCCGGACAGGGTTAAGCTCCTACGAGCAGTACTTC.

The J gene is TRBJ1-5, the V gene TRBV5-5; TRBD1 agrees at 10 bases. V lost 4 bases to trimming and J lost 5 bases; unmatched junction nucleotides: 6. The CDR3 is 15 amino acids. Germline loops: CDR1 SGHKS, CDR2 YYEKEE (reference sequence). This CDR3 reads CASSHRTGGDQPQHF. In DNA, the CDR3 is TGTGCCAGCAGCCACCGGACAGGGGGAGATCAGCCCCAGCATTTT.

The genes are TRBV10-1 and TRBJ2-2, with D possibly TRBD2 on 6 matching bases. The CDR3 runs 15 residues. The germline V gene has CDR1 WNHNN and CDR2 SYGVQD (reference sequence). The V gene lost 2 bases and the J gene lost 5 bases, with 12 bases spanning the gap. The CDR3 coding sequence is TGCGCCAGCAGTGAGGTGGGACTCTCGACCGGGGAGCTGTTTTTT. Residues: CASSEVGLSTGELFF.

CDR3: CASKLYTNTEAFF. CDR3 nucleotides: TGTGCCAGTAAATTGTATACAAACACTGAAGCTTTCTTT. The rearrangement links TRBV19 to TRBJ1-1; D is ambiguous. Looked up from germline, CDR1 is LNHDA and CDR2 is SQIVND (reference sequence). The V gene lost 7 bases and the J gene lost 2 bases, with 11 bases spanning the gap. This CDR3 region has 13 residues. Together with reference TRBV19 and TRBJ1-1, the CDR3 gives the full variable domain: DGGITQSPKYLFRKEGQNVTLSCEQNLNHDAMYWYRQDPGQGLRLIYYSQIVNDFQKGDIAEGYSVSREKKESFPLTVTSAQKNPTAFYLCASKLYTNTEAFFGQGTRLTVV.

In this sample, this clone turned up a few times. The CDR3 sequence: CASSVTGSGTGELFF. CDR3 bases: TGTGCCAGCAGCGTTACAGGGTCGGGAACCGGGGAGCTGTTTTTT. The chain recombines TRBV27 with TRBJ2-2; D perhaps matches TRBD1 (6 bases). The CDR3 sequence is 15 residues long. V shed 6 bases and J shed 5 bases, with 16 bases lying between them. CDR1 is MNHEY, CDR2 SMNVEV, per germline (reference sequence).